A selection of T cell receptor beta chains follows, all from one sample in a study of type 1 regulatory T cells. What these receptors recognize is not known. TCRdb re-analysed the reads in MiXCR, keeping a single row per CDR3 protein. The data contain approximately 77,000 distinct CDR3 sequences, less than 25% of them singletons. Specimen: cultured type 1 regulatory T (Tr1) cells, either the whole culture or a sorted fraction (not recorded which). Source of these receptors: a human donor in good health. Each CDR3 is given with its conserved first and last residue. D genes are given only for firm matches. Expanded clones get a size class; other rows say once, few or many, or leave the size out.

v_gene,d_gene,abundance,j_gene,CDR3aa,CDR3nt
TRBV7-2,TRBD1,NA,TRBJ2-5,CASSHTGAETQYF,TGTGCCAGCAGCCATACAGGGGCCGAGACCCAGTACTTC
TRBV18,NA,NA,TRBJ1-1,CASSGTAGNTEAFF,TGTGCCAGCTCAGGCACCGCCGGGAACACTGAAGCTTTCTTT
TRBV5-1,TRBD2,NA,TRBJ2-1,CASSKTSGNNEQFF,TGCGCCAGCAGCAAGACTAGCGGAAACAATGAGCAGTTCTTC
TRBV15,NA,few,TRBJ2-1,CATSRVKVGTYNEQFF,TGTGCCACCAGCAGGGTAAAGGTAGGGACCTACAATGAGCAGTTCTTC
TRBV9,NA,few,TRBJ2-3,CASSVGSPTDTQYF,TGTGCCAGCAGCGTAGGTTCGCCCACAGATACGCAGTATTTT
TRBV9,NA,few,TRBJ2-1,CASSVAPAYNEQFF,TGTGCCAGCAGCGTAGCCCCCGCCTACAATGAGCAGTTCTTC
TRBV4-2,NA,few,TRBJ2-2,CASSQEGLVPGELFF,TGTGCCAGCAGCCAAGAAGGACTGGTCCCCGGGGAGCTGTTTTTT
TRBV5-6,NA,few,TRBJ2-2,CASSLQGSNGELFF,TGTGCCAGCAGCTTACAGGGTTCTAACGGGGAGCTGTTTTTT
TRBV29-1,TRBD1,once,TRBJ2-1,CSVETGVSYNEQFF,TGCAGCGTTGAAACAGGGGTTTCCTACAATGAGCAGTTCTTC
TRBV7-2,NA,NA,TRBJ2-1,CASTPRGPPYNEQFF,TGTGCCAGCACCCCCAGGGGTCCCCCCTACAATGAGCAGTTCTTC
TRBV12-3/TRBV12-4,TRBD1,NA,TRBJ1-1,CASSLDRGKVNTEAFF,TGTGCCAGCAGCCTAGACAGGGGAAAGGTGAACACTGAAGCTTTCTTT
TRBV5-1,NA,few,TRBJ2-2,CASSPIPNTGELFF,TGCGCCAGCAGCCCAATCCCAAACACCGGGGAGCTGTTTTTT
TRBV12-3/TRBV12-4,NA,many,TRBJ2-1,CASSLPSAHPNEQFF,TGTGCCAGCAGTTTGCCTAGCGCCCATCCGAACGAGCAGTTCTTC
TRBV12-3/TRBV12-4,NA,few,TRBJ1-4,CASSPTRQANEKLFF,TGTGCCAGCTCTCCTACAAGACAGGCGAATGAAAAACTGTTTTTT
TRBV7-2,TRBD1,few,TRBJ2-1,CASSIQGGNNEQFF,TGTGCCAGCAGCATACAGGGGGGCAACAATGAGCAGTTCTTC
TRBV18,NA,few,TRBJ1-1,CASSPSGDTEAFF,TGTGCCAGCTCACCATCGGGGGACACTGAAGCTTTCTTT
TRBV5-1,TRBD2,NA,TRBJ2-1,CASSLNSGSVNEQFF,TGCGCCAGTTCACTGAATAGCGGGAGTGTTAATGAGCAGTTCTTC
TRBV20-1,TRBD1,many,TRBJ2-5,CSASSGGGKKTQYF,TGCAGTGCTAGTTCAGGGGGCGGCAAGAAGACCCAGTACTTC
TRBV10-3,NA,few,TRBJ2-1,CAISESTGLNEQFF,TGTGCCATCAGTGAGTCAACAGGGTTGAATGAGCAGTTCTTC
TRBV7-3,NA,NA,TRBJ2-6,CASSTGLANVLTF,TGTGCCAGCAGCACCGGTCTGGCCAACGTCCTGACTTTC
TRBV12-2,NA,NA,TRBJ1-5,CASRVKPTGEMSNQPQHF,TGTGCAAGTCGCGTAAAACCGACAGGGGAGATGAGCAATCAGCCCCAGCATTTT
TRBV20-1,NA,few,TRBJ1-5,CSASFGGNQPQHF,TGCAGTGCTAGCTTCGGAGGCAATCAGCCCCAGCATTTT
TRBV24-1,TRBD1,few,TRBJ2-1,CATSDSPDRVRDNEQFF,TGTGCCACCAGTGACTCCCCGGACAGGGTGCGGGACAATGAGCAGTTCTTC
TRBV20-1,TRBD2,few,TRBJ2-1,CSARTSNEQFF,TGCAGTGCCCGGACTAGCAATGAGCAGTTCTTC
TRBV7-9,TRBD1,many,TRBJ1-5,CASSLGRGGYQPQHF,TGTGCCAGCAGCTTAGGGCGAGGGGGCTATCAGCCCCAGCATTTT
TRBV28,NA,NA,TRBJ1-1,CASSFGTMRTEAFF,TGTGCCAGCAGTTTCGGGACCATGAGGACTGAAGCTTTCTTT
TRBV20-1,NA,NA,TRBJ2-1,CSARGLLTYNEQFF,TGCAGTGCCAGGGGACTACTAACTTACAATGAGCAGTTCTTC
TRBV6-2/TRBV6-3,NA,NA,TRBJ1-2,CASSPGQLYGYTF,TGTGCCAGCAGCCCCGGACAGCTCTATGGCTACACCTTC
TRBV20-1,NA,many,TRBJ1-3,CSARPSGQNLGNTIYF,TGCAGTGCCCGCCCTTCGGGGCAGAATCTTGGAAACACCATATATTTT
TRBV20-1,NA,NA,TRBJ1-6,CSALGGYNSPLHF,TGCAGTGCTCTTGGGGGGTATAATTCACCCCTCCACTTT
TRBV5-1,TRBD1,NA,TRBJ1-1,CASSTALTGAFREAFF,TGCGCCAGCAGCACCGCACTGACAGGGGCGTTTAGGGAAGCTTTCTTT
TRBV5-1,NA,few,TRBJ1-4,CASSFLGSSNEKLFF,TGCGCCAGCAGCTTCCTGGGGAGTAGTAATGAAAAACTGTTTTTT
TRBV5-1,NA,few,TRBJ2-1,CASSFSQAGEQFF,TGCGCCAGCAGCTTCTCACAGGCGGGTGAGCAGTTCTTC
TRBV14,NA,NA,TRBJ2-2,CASSPWTVNTGELFF,TGTGCCAGCAGCCCCTGGACGGTAAACACCGGGGAGCTGTTTTTT
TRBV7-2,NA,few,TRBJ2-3,CASRRTYTSTDTQYF,TGTGCCAGCAGACGGACTTATACTAGCACAGATACGCAGTATTTT
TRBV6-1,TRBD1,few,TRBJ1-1,CASDRDRGSTEAFF,TGTGCCAGCGACCGGGACAGGGGGAGTACTGAAGCTTTCTTT
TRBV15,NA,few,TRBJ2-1,CATSREFGPPSYNEQFF,TGTGCCACCAGCAGAGAATTTGGACCTCCCTCCTACAATGAGCAGTTCTTC
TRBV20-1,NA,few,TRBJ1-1,CSAVVPGAAMNTEAFF,TGCAGTGCCGTGGTGCCGGGCGCCGCGATGAACACTGAAGCTTTCTTT
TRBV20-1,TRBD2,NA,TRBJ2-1,CSAAPGLGQFF,TGCAGTGCCGCCCCGGGACTAGGGCAGTTCTTC
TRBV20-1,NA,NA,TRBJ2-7,CSASRLEQYF,TGCAGTGCTAGCCGCTTGGAGCAGTACTTC
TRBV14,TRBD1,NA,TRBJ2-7,CASSRTGQGEYEQYF,TGTGCCAGCAGCCGGACCGGACAGGGGGAATACGAGCAGTACTTC
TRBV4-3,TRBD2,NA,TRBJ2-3,CASSLAGVPSTDTQYF,TGTGCCAGCAGCTTGGCGGGAGTCCCTAGCACAGATACGCAGTATTTT
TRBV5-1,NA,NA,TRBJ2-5,CASSLARGGVMETQYF,TGCGCCAGCAGCTTGGCCAGGGGGGGGGTCATGGAGACCCAGTACTTC
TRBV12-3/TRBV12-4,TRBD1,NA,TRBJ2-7,CASSLSRDSYEQYF,TGTGCCAGCAGTCTAAGCCGGGACAGTTACGAGCAGTACTTC
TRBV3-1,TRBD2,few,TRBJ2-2,CASSQSGRGGELFF,TGTGCCAGCAGCCAATCCGGGAGGGGCGGGGAGCTGTTTTTT
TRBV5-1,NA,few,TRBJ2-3,CASSLALLDTQYF,TGCGCCAGCAGCTTGGCCTTACTAGATACGCAGTATTTT
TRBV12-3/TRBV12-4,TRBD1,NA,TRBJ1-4,CASSPGTGLTNEKLFF,TGTGCCAGCAGTCCAGGGACAGGACTAACTAATGAAAAACTGTTTTTT
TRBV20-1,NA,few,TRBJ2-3,CSAGPPPTDTQYF,TGCAGTGCCGGGCCTCCTCCCACAGATACGCAGTATTTT
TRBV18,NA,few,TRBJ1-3,CASSPSQGLSGNTIYF,TGTGCCAGCTCACCGTCTCAGGGTCTCTCTGGAAACACCATATATTTT
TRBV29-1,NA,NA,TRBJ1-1,CSVEVSRNTEAFF,TGCAGCGTTGAAGTCTCCAGGAACACTGAAGCTTTCTTT
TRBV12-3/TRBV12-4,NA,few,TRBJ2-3,CASGHTDTQYF,TGTGCCAGCGGACACACAGATACGCAGTATTTT
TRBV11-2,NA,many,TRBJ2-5,CASSPILMGETQYF,TGTGCCAGCAGCCCCATTCTAATGGGAGAGACCCAGTACTTC
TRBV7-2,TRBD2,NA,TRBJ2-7,CASSLAPAGGLYEQYF,TGTGCCAGCAGCTTAGCGCCAGCGGGAGGACTCTACGAGCAGTACTTC
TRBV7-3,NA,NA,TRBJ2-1,CASSLLGGEQFF,TGTGCCAGCAGCTTACTAGGGGGTGAGCAGTTCTTC